This TCR beta chain came from a study of glioma-infiltrating T cells after dendritic cell vaccination. Overall study context: The vaccine used monocyte-derived dendritic cells pulsed overnight with autologous tumor lysate.

The primer mix had 60 V beta and 13 J beta primers. Clones were read by immunoSEQ multiplex PCR, and TCRdb kept only the in-frame ones, dropping some. The sample has tens of thousands of clones, over 75% seen once; the top ten hold roughly 2.2%. The length of the CDR3 is 15 residues. CDR1 and CDR2 (germline): MNHNS, SASEGT. The V segment lost 4 bases and the J segment 4 bases; nucleotides outside the gene matches: 4. The chain couples TRBV6-1 to TRBJ2-2, with 9 bases matching TRBD1. This TCR was recovered from a human donor with glioblastoma. The source was blood, collected before dendritic cell vaccination. CDR3 sequence: CASSARQGGTGELFF. For the CDR3, the DNA is TGTGCCAGCAGTGCCCGACAGGGGGGCACCGGGGAGCTGTTTTTT.